The T cell receptor (beta chain) under discussion was sequenced for a study of T cells in localized non-small cell lung cancer. Using immunoSEQ multiplex PCR, the repertoire was profiled, and TCRdb retains in-frame clones only, with some absent. In the table there are 20,000 to 30,000 clones, approximately 87% of which are singletons. With respect to this clone: As yet, its antigen is unknown.

Germline CDR1 is KGHSH and CDR2 is LQKENI. The V and J ends lost 6 bases and 4 bases, in that order; junction bases with no gene match: 6. The CDR3 is made up of 15 amino acids. Study-level results: Appearance in adjacent lung was seen for a median 57 of the top 100 tumor clones. Heterogeneity cannot be ruled out, as sequencing used one tumor region only. Among blood samples, higher T cell density accompanied longer overall survival. There was higher T cell clonality in uninvolved adjacent lung than in tumor, and it was highest there.

The clonotype originates from a woman aged 35 to 69 with stage I lung adenocarcinoma. The V gene is TRBV18, the J gene TRBJ1-2; 12 nucleotides agree with TRBD1. This sample comprised peripheral blood, obtained before any cancer treatment. CDR3 DNA: TGTGCCAGCTCTTACGGGACAGGGGGCGGCTATGGCTACACCTTC. It yields the protein CASSYGTGGGYGYTF.